The next 13 T cell receptor beta chains were all read from a single sample in a study of T-cell memory formation after mild COVID-19. TCRdb called the 5' RACE reads again in MiXCR, with one record for every CDR3 protein. The repertoire consists of about 470,000 distinct CDR3 sequences, with 20% to 25% occurring once and the leading ten covering under 15%. Sequenced material: PBMCs or a T cell subset sorted from them (not recorded which). These receptors were collected from an adult woman who had mild COVID-19 (a few samples of this study predate the infection). Cell type and time point are not known.

This clonotype has more than one count but fewer than ten. The genes are TRBV6-6 and TRBJ1-1, with 10 bases lining up with TRBD1. The CDR3 is 19 amino acids. The germline CDR1 and CDR2 sequences are MNHNY and SVGAGI (reference sequence). V was pared by 6 bases and J by 1 base, with 17 bases of the junction left unmatched. The CDR3 DNA reads TGTGCCAGCAGGTATCGAGACAGGGGGCCTCTTCTGAAGAACACTGAAGCTTTCTTT. As protein: CASRYRDRGPLLKNTEAFF.

The chain joins TRBV27 to TRBJ2-3; D may be TRBD1 (5 bases). Germline values: CDR1 MNHEY, CDR2 SMNVEV (reference sequence). This CDR3 spans 13 amino acids. The V and J ends lost 5 bases and 6 bases respectively, with 12 bases between them. This chain's CDR3 is CASSPRVGDTQYF. The CDR3 DNA sequence: TGTGCCAGCAGTCCCAGGGTCGGGGATACGCAGTATTTT.

This clonotype was detected many times. In DNA form, the CDR3 reads TGCGCCAGCAGCTTGACGACAACAGGGGGTACGACTGAAGCTTTCTTT. Its protein is CASSLTTTGGTTEAFF. The rearrangement links TRBV5-1 to TRBJ1-1; 8 bases match TRBD1. CDR1 SGHRS and CDR2 YFSETQ come from the germline V gene. V shed 1 base, J shed 5 bases, and the junction held 10 bases outside the gene matches. The CDR3 is 16 residues long.

In its sample, this clonotype was seen a few times. The rearrangement joins TRBV10-3 to TRBJ1-5; tentative D call: TRBD1 (6 bases). From germline, CDR1 is ENHRY and CDR2 SYGVKD. The V end was cut by 2 bases, the J end by 3 bases, with 11 bases between. The CDR3 runs to 15 residues. The CDR3 sequence: CAISEATGINQPQHF. DNA of the CDR3: TGTGCCATCAGTGAGGCGACAGGCATCAATCAGCCCCAGCATTTT.

The chain combines TRBV7-6 with TRBJ1-6, with D tentatively TRBD1 (5 bases). The CDR3 is 15 amino acids. The germline V gene has CDR1 SGHVS and CDR2 FNYEAQ. The V end was cut by 3 bases, the J end by 9 bases, with 15 bases between. The CDR3 DNA sequence: TGTGCCAGCAGCTTCGGGACTTTAAGTGGTTCACCCCTCCACTTT. Encoded protein: CASSFGTLSGSPLHF.

In its sample, this clonotype was seen a few times. This chain connects TRBV20-1 to TRBJ2-3; D remains ambiguous. V shed 5 bases and J shed 2 bases, with 11 bases lying between them. CDR3 size: 13 residues. CDR1 is DFQATT, CDR2 SNEGSKA, per germline (reference sequence). The CDR3 loop is CSAGPDHTDTQYF. DNA for the CDR3: TGCAGTGCTGGACCCGACCACACAGATACGCAGTATTTT.

The chain carries TRBV12-3 or TRBV12-4 and TRBJ2-2, with D perhaps matching TRBD1 (5 bases). The length of the CDR3 is 12 residues. V dropped 6 bases and J dropped 8 bases, with 10 bases sitting between them. CDR3 sequence: CASRDAGGELFF. Written as DNA, the CDR3 is TGTGCCAGCAGGGACGCAGGGGGGGAGCTGTTTTTT.

This clonotype was seen a few times. The V gene is TRBV12-3 or TRBV12-4, the J gene TRBJ2-1, with 10 bases identical to TRBD2. This CDR3 has 16 residues. Trimming removed 5 bases from V and 8 bases from J; junction bases left unmatched: 12. The CDR3 sequence: CASSAQTSGVGDEQFF. The CDR3 DNA is TGTGCCAGCAGTGCCCAAACTAGCGGGGTGGGGGATGAGCAGTTCTTC.

The chain links TRBV20-1 to TRBJ2-7, with TRBD2 matching 11 bases. Trimming cost V 0 bases and J 6 bases; bases outside gene matches: 13. The CDR3 has 17 residues. Germline V gene sequence: CDR1 DFQATT, CDR2 SNEGSKA (reference sequence). Here the CDR3 DNA reads TGCAGTGCTAGAGATCTGGCTAGCGGGAGGCCGGGGTCCGAGCAGTACTTC. Translated: CSARDLASGRPGSEQYF.

V and J are TRBV7-7 and TRBJ1-2, with 8 bases matching TRBD1. With 1 base clipped from V and 4 bases from J, the junction kept 8 bases outside the gene matches. This CDR3 region has 16 residues. Per germline, CDR1 SSHAT and CDR2 FNYEAQ (reference sequence). The chain's CDR3 is CASSLEAGGASYGYTF. The CDR3 DNA follows: TGTGCCAGCAGCTTAGAAGCAGGGGGCGCAAGCTATGGCTACACCTTC.

This clonotype appeared many times. V usage is TRBV9 and J usage is TRBJ2-5; D ambiguous. The CDR3 length is 14 residues. The V and J ends lost 0 bases and 2 bases respectively, with 8 bases between them. Germline V gene lookup returns CDR1 SGDLS and CDR2 YYNGEE. In nucleotides, the CDR3 is TGTGCCAGCAGCGTAGGTGTCCAACAAGAGACCCAGTACTTC. Its translation: CASSVGVQQETQYF. The complete variable domain, with remaining parts taken from reference TRBV9 and TRBJ2-5, reads DSGVTQTPKHLITATGQRVTLRCSPRSGDLSVYWYQQSLDQGLQFLIQYYNGEERAKGNILERFSAQQFPDLHSELNLSSLELGDSALYFCASSVGVQQETQYFGPGTRLLVL.

This clonotype was seen more than once but under ten times. The chain combines TRBV12-3 or TRBV12-4 with TRBJ2-1; D perhaps matches TRBD2 (6 bases). V lost 6 bases and J lost 9, with 18 bases in between. The CDR3 extends over 14 amino acids. The CDR3: CASSGSTSHGEQFF. Here the CDR3 DNA reads TGTGCCAGCAGCGGGTCGACTAGTCATGGTGAGCAGTTCTTC.

This clonotype was picked up a small number of times. V usage is TRBV15 and J usage is TRBJ2-1; 8 bases align to TRBD2. Trimming cost V 8 bases and J 8 bases; bases outside gene matches: 8. The CDR3 has 13 amino acids. Germline V gives CDR1 LNHNV, CDR2 YYDKDF (reference sequence). The CDR3 sequence: CATRGGLVHEQFF. CDR3 in DNA: TGTGCCACCCGGGGGGGACTAGTCCATGAGCAGTTCTTC.